These T cell receptor beta chains were read from a single sample in a study of blood T cell repertoires in COVID-19. TCRdb's table, derived via immunoSEQ multiplex PCR, lists solely in-frame clones and lacks some. The table records hundreds of thousands of clones, 83% of them present only once. The material sequenced was peripheral blood. The origin of the receptors is a woman aged 40 to 50 with active or convalescent COVID-19. CDR3s include the opening cysteine and the closing phenylalanine or tryptophan. Each record gives: CDR3 length, D gene, V gene, clone size, J gene, CDR3 DNA, CDR3 protein. The D gene is left open where the match is weak. Only part of the rows carry a size: once, few, many, or a class if the clone is expanded.

>15|TRBD1|TRBV28|NA|TRBJ1-4
TGTGCCAGCAGATCACAGGGGGCAGGGAAGGAAAAACTGTTTTTT
CASRSQGAGKEKLFF
>12|NA|TRBV19|NA|TRBJ2-1
TGTGCCAGTAGTATCGGTGTAAATGAGCAGTTCTTC
CASSIGVNEQFF
>15|NA|TRBV7-6|NA|TRBJ2-7
TGTGCCAGCAGCTTAGAGGCCACTCCGGGGTACGAGCAGTACTTC
CASSLEATPGYEQYF
>15|TRBD1|TRBV9|NA|TRBJ1-2
TGTGCCAGCAGCGAATCGACAGGGGCTACATATGGCTACACCTTC
CASSESTGATYGYTF
>15|NA|TRBV10-1|NA|TRBJ2-5
TGCGCCAGCAGTGATATGAGGGGGACCCAAGAGACCCAGTACTTC
CASSDMRGTQETQYF
>15|TRBD2|TRBV6-4|NA|TRBJ2-2
TGTGCCAGCAGTGCTATAGCGGGGGACACCGGGGAGCTGTTTTTT
CASSAIAGDTGELFF
>16|NA|TRBV4-1|NA|TRBJ2-4
TGCGCCAGCAGCCAAGATCCCGGGAACTCTCGAAACATTCAGTACTTC
CASSQDPGNSRNIQYF
>18|TRBD1|TRBV15|NA|TRBJ2-5
TGTGCCACCAGCAGAGATAGGGGACAGGGGGCGAGGCAAGAGACCCAGTACTTC
CATSRDRGQGARQETQYF
>12|NA|TRBV30|NA|TRBJ2-4
TGTGCCTGGAGTGGTAGAAAAAACATTCAGTACTTC
CAWSGRKNIQYF
>16|NA|TRBV5-4|once|TRBJ2-7
TGTGCCAGCAGCTCGGGGGGCGGGGTGAGCTCCTACGAGCAGTACTTC
CASSSGGGVSSYEQYF
>15|TRBD2|TRBV5-4|NA|TRBJ2-3
TGTGCCAGCAGCTTGGATTCAGCGGGAGCAGATACGCAGTATTTT
CASSLDSAGADTQYF
>18|TRBD2|TRBV5-3|NA|TRBJ2-1
TGTGCCAGAAGCTTGGAGGGAGGGGCTAGCGGGAGCTACAATGAGCAGTTCTTC
CARSLEGGASGSYNEQFF
>13|NA|TRBV7-2|NA|TRBJ1-2
TGTGCCAGCAGCCCCCGGACAGCCTATGGCTACACCTTC
CASSPRTAYGYTF
>14|NA|TRBV11-3|NA|TRBJ1-1
TGTGCCAGCACCCCGGGATTTCTAAACACTGAAGCTTTCTTT
CASTPGFLNTEAFF
>13|NA|TRBV6-5|NA|TRBJ1-1
TGTGCCAGCAGTTACGACAGGCGCACTGAAGCTTTCTTT
CASSYDRRTEAFF
>16|NA|TRBV3-1/TRBV3-2|NA|TRBJ2-3
TGTGCCAGCAGCCAAGTTGAGTCGGAGACCACAGATACGCAGTATTTT
CASSQVESETTDTQYF
>15|TRBD1|TRBV18|NA|TRBJ1-5
TGTGCCAGCTCAACAGAATCAGGGGGGCATCAGCCCCAGCATTTT
CASSTESGGHQPQHF
>14|NA|TRBV30|NA|TRBJ2-2
TGTGCCTGGAGTGTTAACAGGGTCACCGGGGAGCTGTTTTTT
CAWSVNRVTGELFF
>14|NA|TRBV19|few|TRBJ1-6
TGTGCCAGTAGTATGGGGCAGGGAAATTCACCCCTCCACTTT
CASSMGQGNSPLHF
>14|TRBD1|TRBV6-1|NA|TRBJ1-5
TGTGCCAGCAGTGAAGCGGGACAGGGTGAGCCCCAGCATTTT
CASSEAGQGEPQHF
>13|TRBD1|TRBV29-1|NA|TRBJ1-2
TGCAGCGTGCGGGGACAGGAGAAGGTCCCTCTCACCTTC
CSVRGQEKVPLTF
>15|NA|TRBV6-5|NA|TRBJ1-1
TGTGCCAGCAGTTCCACTGGGAGTCTGAACACTGAAGCTTTCTTT
CASSSTGSLNTEAFF
>15|NA|TRBV11-3|NA|TRBJ1-4
TGTGCCAGCAGCTCCGTGGCAGGGGAAAATGAAAAACTGTTTTTT
CASSSVAGENEKLFF
>14|TRBD1|TRBV15|NA|TRBJ2-7
TGTGCCACCAGCAGAGCGGACAGGGCCTACGAGCAGTACTTC
CATSRADRAYEQYF
>16|NA|TRBV7-8|few|TRBJ1-5
TGTGCCAGCAGCTTAGCTTCGTATGCAGGGTTTCAGCCCCAGCATTTT
CASSLASYAGFQPQHF
>14|NA|TRBV2|NA|TRBJ1-1
TGTGCTGGAACTCGGGAGCAGGTGAACACTGAAGCTTTCTTT
CAGTREQVNTEAFF
>18|TRBD2|TRBV10-3|NA|TRBJ2-1
TGTGCCATCAGCCACCCCAGCGAGGGAGGGCCGGGAAAAAATGAGCAGTTCTTC
CAISHPSEGGPGKNEQFF
>17|NA|TRBV11-2|NA|TRBJ2-1
TGTGCCAGCAGCTTAGATCTGGGAGGGGGACGCTACAATGAGCAGTTCTTC
CASSLDLGGGRYNEQFF
>15|NA|TRBV7-8|NA|TRBJ1-1
TGTGCCAGCAGCTTAGCTCCACTCCTGAACACTGAAGCTTTCTTT
CASSLAPLLNTEAFF
>15|NA|TRBV15|NA|TRBJ2-3
TGTGCCACCAGCAGAGATTCGTCTTACACAGATACGCAGTATTTT
CATSRDSSYTDTQYF
>18|TRBD2|TRBV18|once|TRBJ2-1
TGTGCCAGCTCACTGGGACTAGCGGGAGGGAGCTCCTACAATGAGCAGTTCTTC
CASSLGLAGGSSYNEQFF
>15|TRBD1|TRBV27|NA|TRBJ1-5
TGTGCCAGCAGTTTTGACAGGGGCGGCAATCAGCCCCAGCATTTT
CASSFDRGGNQPQHF
>14|NA|TRBV19|NA|TRBJ2-7
TGTGCCAGTAGATCCGATCCTACTGTTGACGAGCAGTACTTC
CASRSDPTVDEQYF
>14|NA|TRBV27|NA|TRBJ1-4
TGTGCCAGCAGCCTAGGAATATCTAATGAAAAACTGTTTTTT
CASSLGISNEKLFF
>11|NA|TRBV28|NA|TRBJ1-6
TGTGCCAGCAGTTTTTCGGGAAGGTCCCACTTT
CASSFSGRSHF
>14|TRBD2|TRBV6-6|NA|TRBJ2-3
TGTGCCAGCAGCCCCGGGACTAGCTCGGATACGCAGTATTTT
CASSPGTSSDTQYF
>16|NA|TRBV13|NA|TRBJ2-3
TGTGCCAGCAGCTTAGGCACAGGGGGGGTCGGAGATACGCAGTATTTT
CASSLGTGGVGDTQYF
>16|TRBD1|TRBV24-1|NA|TRBJ2-5
TGTGCCACCAGTGACCACGCCCTGACAGGGTGGGAGACCCAGTACTTC
CATSDHALTGWETQYF
>16|TRBD2|TRBV24-1|NA|TRBJ2-1
TGTGCCACCAGTGATCGGACTAGCGGGAACTACAATGAGCAGTTCTTC
CATSDRTSGNYNEQFF
>14|NA|TRBV9|few|TRBJ1-1
TGTGCCAGCAGCGTAGGGGAAACGGGGAATGAAGCTTTCTTT
CASSVGETGNEAFF
>16|TRBD2|TRBV30|NA|TRBJ2-1
TGTGCCTGGCAGAAACTGACTAGCGGGAGCTACAATGAGCAGTTCTTC
CAWQKLTSGSYNEQFF
>11|NA|TRBV2|NA|TRBJ1-1
TGTGCCAGCATCGCGGGCACTGAAGCTTTCTTT
CASIAGTEAFF
>15|TRBD1|TRBV11-3|few|TRBJ1-3
TGTGCCAGCAGCTTACAGGGGGGCGTTGGAAACACCATATATTTT
CASSLQGGVGNTIYF
>12|NA|TRBV7-9|NA|TRBJ2-7
TGTGCCAGCAGCTTAGACCAGAACGAGCAGTACTTC
CASSLDQNEQYF
>15|NA|TRBV5-1|NA|TRBJ2-1
TGCGCCAGCAGCTTAACAACCACCTCCTACAATGAGCAGTTCTTC
CASSLTTTSYNEQFF
>14|TRBD1|TRBV6-1|once|TRBJ2-7
TGTGCCAGCAGTGAAGCACAGGGGTCCTACGAGCAGTACTTC
CASSEAQGSYEQYF
>16|NA|TRBV5-8|NA|TRBJ2-1
TGTGCCAGCAGCTTGGGGTGGAGCGGAGGGGTCGATGAGCAGTTCTTC
CASSLGWSGGVDEQFF
>16|NA|TRBV4-2|NA|TRBJ1-6
TGTGCCAGCAGCCAAGATCGGGGCCGAGGGGGTTCACCCCTCCACTTT
CASSQDRGRGGSPLHF
>17|TRBD1|TRBV5-4|NA|TRBJ2-5
TGTGCCAGCAGCCTCGGGACAGGGGGATCGGGTGGTAAGACCCAGTACTTC
CASSLGTGGSGGKTQYF